The source of this TCR beta chain is a study of blood T cell repertoires in COVID-19. Authors' methods: Amplification with reference gene primers provided the estimates of nucleated cell counts. Assay used: immunoSEQ multiplex PCR; TCRdb lists only in-frame clones, some missing. V, J and clone size were drawn from that table, and D and trimming were deduced from the DNA. Found here are 90,000 to 150,000 clones, around 80% of them singletons; the top ten hold around 2.5%. The CDR3 sequence is 14 residues long. The V and J ends lost 3 bases and 9 bases respectively, with 15 bases between them. Germline CDR1 reads LNHDA; CDR2 reads SQIVND (reference sequence).

The chain has TRBV19 and TRBJ2-1, with TRBD2 as a possible D gene (6 bases). The origin of this receptor is a man aged 45-60 years with acute or convalescent COVID-19. The sequenced sample was peripheral blood. This CDR3 is CASSILGVGGEQFF. The CDR3 DNA reads as TGTGCCAGTAGTATTTTAGGGGTCGGGGGTGAGCAGTTCTTC.